The present T cell receptor (beta chain) was sequenced within a study of T cell repertoires in cytomegalovirus infection. Study information: CMV epitopes in the study were HLA-C-restricted (recently identified) and HLA-B-restricted (well studied). Public TCR beta signature analysis indicated the presence of both CMV infection and matching HLA type. General study results and limits: Dominating the ex vivo response were HLA-C-restricted CMV-specific TCR beta clonotypes. The cumulative frequency of public TCR beta families identified carriers of CMV plus the relevant HLA.

V lost 5 bases and J 5 bases, leaving 15 bases between the germline ends. The CDR3 is made up of 14 amino acids. Germline V gene sequence: CDR1 SGHVS, CDR2 FQNEAQ. Ten or more counts support this clonotype. Its antigen is unknown. MiXCR was run by TCRdb on the reads, yielding one entry per CDR3 protein. The repertoire holds nearly 700,000 distinct CDR3 sequences, with roughly 36% as singletons. The chain joins TRBV7-8 to TRBJ1-2; D not resolved. This material consisted of cultured PBMCs, taken from culture after CMV antigen stimulation. The clonotype originates from a human donor in good health (CMV status not recorded). Some clones in this sample may be carry-over from other donors' samples. CDR3 DNA: TGTGCCAGCAGCCTTGGGGAAATGGGGTATGGCTACACCTTC. Translating it yields CASSLGEMGYGYTF.